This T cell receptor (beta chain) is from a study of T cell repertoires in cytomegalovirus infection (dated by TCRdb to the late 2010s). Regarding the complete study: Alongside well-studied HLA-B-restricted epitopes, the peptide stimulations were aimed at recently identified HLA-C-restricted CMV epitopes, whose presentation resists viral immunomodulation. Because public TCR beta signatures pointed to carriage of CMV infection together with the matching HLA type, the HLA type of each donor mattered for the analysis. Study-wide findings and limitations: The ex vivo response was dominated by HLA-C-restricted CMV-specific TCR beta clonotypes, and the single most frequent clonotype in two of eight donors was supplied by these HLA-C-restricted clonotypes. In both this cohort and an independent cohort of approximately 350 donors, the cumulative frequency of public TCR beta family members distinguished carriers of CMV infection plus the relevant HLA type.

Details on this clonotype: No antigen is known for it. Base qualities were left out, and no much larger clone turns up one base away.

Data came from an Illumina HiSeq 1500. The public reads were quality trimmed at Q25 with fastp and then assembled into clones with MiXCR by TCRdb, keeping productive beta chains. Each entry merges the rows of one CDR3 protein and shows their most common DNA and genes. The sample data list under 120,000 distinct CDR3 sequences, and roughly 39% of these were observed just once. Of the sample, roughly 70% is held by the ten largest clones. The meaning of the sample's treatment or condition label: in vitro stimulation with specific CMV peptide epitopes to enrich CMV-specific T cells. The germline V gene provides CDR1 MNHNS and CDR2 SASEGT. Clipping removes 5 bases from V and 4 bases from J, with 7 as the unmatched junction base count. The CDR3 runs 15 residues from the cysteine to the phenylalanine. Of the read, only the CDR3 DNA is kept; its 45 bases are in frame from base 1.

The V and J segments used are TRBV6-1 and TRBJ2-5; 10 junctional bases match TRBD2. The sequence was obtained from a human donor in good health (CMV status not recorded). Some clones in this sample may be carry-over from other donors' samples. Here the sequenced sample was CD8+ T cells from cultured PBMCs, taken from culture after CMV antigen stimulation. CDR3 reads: CASSKSGGALETQYF. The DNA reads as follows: TGTGCCAGCAGTAAGAGCGGGGGGGCCTTAGAGACCCAGTACTTC.